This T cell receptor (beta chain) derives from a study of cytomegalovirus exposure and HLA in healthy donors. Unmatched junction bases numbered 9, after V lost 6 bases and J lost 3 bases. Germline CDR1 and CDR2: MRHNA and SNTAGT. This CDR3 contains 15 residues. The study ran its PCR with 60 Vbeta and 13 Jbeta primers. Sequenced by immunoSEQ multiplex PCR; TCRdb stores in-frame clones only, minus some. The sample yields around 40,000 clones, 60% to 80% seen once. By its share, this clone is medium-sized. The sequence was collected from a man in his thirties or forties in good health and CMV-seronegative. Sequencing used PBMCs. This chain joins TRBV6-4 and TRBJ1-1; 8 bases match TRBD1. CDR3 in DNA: TGTGCCAGCAGAAACAGGACAGGGTTGGACACTGAAGCTTTCTTT. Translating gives CASRNRTGLDTEAFF.